Below are 9 T cell receptor beta chains sequenced from a single sample in a study of T-cell memory formation after mild COVID-19. TCRdb reprocessed the 5' RACE reads with MiXCR, giving one entry per CDR3 protein. The sample holds 530,000 or so distinct CDR3 sequences, 15% to 20% seen once. The sequenced material came from PBMCs or a T cell subset sorted from them (not recorded which). The receptors shown here come from an adult woman who had mild COVID-19 (a few samples of this study predate the infection). Cell type and time point are not known.

The CDR3 loop reads CASRSFPASPLHF. CDR3 bases: TGTGCCAGCAGGAGTTTTCCGGCGTCACCCCTCCACTTT. The J gene is TRBJ1-6, the V gene TRBV12-3 or TRBV12-4; D remains ambiguous. Trimming removed 6 bases at V and 10 bases at J, with 13 bases between. The length of the CDR3 is 13 residues.

The chain links TRBV9 to TRBJ2-5; D perhaps matches TRBD1 (5 bases). Germline CDR1 and CDR2: SGDLS and YYNGEE. The CDR3 runs to 16 residues. V was pared by 0 bases and J by 5 bases, with 17 bases between. The CDR3 loop reads CASSVDDAGRPETQYF. The CDR3 nucleotides read TGTGCCAGCAGCGTAGACGACGCAGGGCGGCCCGAGACCCAGTACTTC. Full variable domain (remainder filled in from reference TRBV9 and TRBJ2-5): DSGVTQTPKHLITATGQRVTLRCSPRSGDLSVYWYQQSLDQGLQFLIQYYNGEERAKGNILERFSAQQFPDLHSELNLSSLELGDSALYFCASSVDDAGRPETQYFGPGTRLLVL.

This clonotype was seen once. The V and J genes are TRBV2 and TRBJ2-2; tentatively, D is TRBD1 (6 bases). The V and J ends lost 2 bases and 6 bases respectively, with 13 bases between them. The germline CDR1 and CDR2 sequences are SNHLY and FYNNEI. The CDR3 is 15 amino acids. The CDR3 reads CASSEQGQGSGELFF. Here the CDR3 DNA reads TGTGCCAGCAGTGAACAGGGCCAGGGGTCCGGGGAGCTGTTTTTT.

The V and J genes are TRBV7-2 and TRBJ2-3, with 8 bases fitting TRBD2. CDR1 SGHTA and CDR2 FQGNSA come from the germline V gene. CDR3 size: 15 residues. V was clipped by 1 base and J by 5 bases; unmatched bases: 5. CDR3 sequence: CASSLGPGLEDTQYF. The CDR3 DNA reads as TGTGCCAGCAGCTTAGGGCCGGGACTAGAAGATACGCAGTATTTT.

There are a few counts of this clonotype. J is TRBJ1-5 and V is TRBV19; a weak D match, TRBD1 (5 bases). This CDR3 region has 17 residues. Trimming removed 1 base from V and 1 base from J, with 14 bases in between. Germline V CDR1 and CDR2: LNHDA, SQIVND (reference sequence). The DNA of the CDR3 is TGTGCCAGTAGTATAGCGGGCAGGGCACAGAGCAATCAGCCCCAGCATTTT. It codes for CASSIAGRAQSNQPQHF.

This clonotype has a count of ten or more. CDR3 sequence (DNA): TGTGCCATCGGCGGTCCCGGTCAAGAGACCCAGTACTTC. This encodes CAIGGPGQETQYF. V gene TRBV6-1 combines with J gene TRBJ2-5; unclear D gene. Trimming removed 10 bases at V and 2 bases at J, with 14 bases between. Germline-derived CDR1 and CDR2 are MNHNS and SASEGT. This CDR3 comprises 13 residues.

The chain combines TRBV24-1 with TRBJ2-1; D tentatively reads TRBD1 or TRBD2 (5 bases each). The CDR3 length is 12 residues. The V end lost 11 bases, the J end lost 7 bases, and 14 bases lay between the germline ends. CDR1 KGHDR and CDR2 SFDVKD come from the germline V gene. The CDR3 sequence is CASLGEGNEQFF. Here the CDR3 DNA reads TGTGCCAGCCTCGGCGAGGGGAATGAGCAGTTCTTC.

In this sample, this clonotype turned up a few times. The chain combines TRBV24-1 with TRBJ2-2; weak D call: TRBD1 (5 bases). Germline CDR1 reads KGHDR; CDR2 reads SFDVKD. CDR3 length: 15 amino acids. The germline V and J ends were trimmed by 1 base and 1 base, with 6 bases remaining between them. The CDR3 DNA is TGTGCCACCAGTGATTTCGACAGGAACACCGGGGAGCTGTTTTTT. Protein product: CATSDFDRNTGELFF.

This clonotype was detected a few times. The rearrangement links TRBV5-1 to TRBJ2-3, with 10 bases fitting TRBD1. Germline trimming cut 4 bases from V and 5 bases from J; bases unmatched to any gene: 7. There are 15 residues in the CDR3. Germline CDR1 is SGHRS and CDR2 is YFSETQ. Written as DNA, the CDR3 is TGCGCCAGCAGCAGGCGGGACAGGGGTGGAGATACGCAGTATTTT. This encodes CASSRRDRGGDTQYF.